The subject of this entry is one T cell receptor (beta chain). The CDR3 length is 14 residues. CDR1 SGHVS and CDR2 FQNEAQ come from the germline V gene. Trimming removed 1 base from V and 5 bases from J, with 8 bases in between. RNA extraction was followed by reverse transcription into cDNA, which acted as the sequencing template. Clones were read by immunoSEQ multiplex PCR, and TCRdb kept only the in-frame ones, dropping some. The table lists 150,000 to 200,000 clones, about 47% of them singletons, with around 10% in the top ten. The data derive from a study of CD8+ T cells in alopecia areata. Described treatment: oral pan-JAK inhibitor, 5-10 mg twice daily.

This rearrangement joins TRBV7-8 to TRBJ2-2; D is undetermined. The TCR comes from a human donor with alopecia areata. Sequenced material: CD8+ T cells sorted from blood, taken at roughly week 53, from a patient treated with tofacitinib. The CDR3 here is CASSLGIVTGELFF. The CDR3 DNA follows: TGTGCCAGCAGCTTAGGAATAGTTACCGGGGAGCTGTTTTTT.